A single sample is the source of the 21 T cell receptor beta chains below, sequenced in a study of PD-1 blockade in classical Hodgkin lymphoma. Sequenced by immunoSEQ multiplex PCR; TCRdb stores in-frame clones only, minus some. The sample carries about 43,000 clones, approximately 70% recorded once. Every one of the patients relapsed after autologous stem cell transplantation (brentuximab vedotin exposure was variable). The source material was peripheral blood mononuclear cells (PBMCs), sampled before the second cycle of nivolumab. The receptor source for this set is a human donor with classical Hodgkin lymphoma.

The CDR3 sequence is CSVEPPGVQETQYF. The CDR3 coding sequence is TGCAGCGTTGAACCCCCAGGGGTCCAAGAGACCCAGTACTTC. This sequence joins TRBV29-1 and TRBJ2-5; possible D gene TRBD1, 6 bases. The CDR3 is 14 amino acids. V lost 2 bases to trimming and J lost 1 base, with 11 bases between them. Germline V gene data show CDR1 as SQVTM and CDR2 as ANQGSEA.

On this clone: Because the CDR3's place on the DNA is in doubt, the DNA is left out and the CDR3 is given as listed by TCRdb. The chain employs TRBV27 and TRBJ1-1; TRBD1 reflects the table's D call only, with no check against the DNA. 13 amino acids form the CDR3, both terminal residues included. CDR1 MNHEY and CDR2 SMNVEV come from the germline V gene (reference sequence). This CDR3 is CASSFGQGASAFF.

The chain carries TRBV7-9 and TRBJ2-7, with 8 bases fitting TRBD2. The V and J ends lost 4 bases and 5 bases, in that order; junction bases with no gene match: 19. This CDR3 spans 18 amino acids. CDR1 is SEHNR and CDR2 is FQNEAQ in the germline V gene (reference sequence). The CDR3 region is CASSSPGGVMAAGDEQYF. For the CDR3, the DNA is TGTGCCAGCAGCTCGCCGGGAGGGGTAATGGCGGCAGGGGACGAGCAGTACTTC. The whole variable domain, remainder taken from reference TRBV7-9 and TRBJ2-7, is DTGVSQNPRHKITKRGQNVTFRCDPISEHNRLYWYRQTLGQGPEFLTYFQNEAQLEKSRLLSDRFSAERPKGSFSTLEIQRTEQGDSAMYLCASSSPGGVMAAGDEQYFGPGTRLTVT.

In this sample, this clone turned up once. The CDR3 nucleotides read TGCGCCAGCAGCCAAGAGGTAGCGGGGGACAACAATGAGCAGTTCTTC. Translation: CASSQEVAGDNNEQFF. This chain uses TRBV4-3 with TRBJ2-1; 9 bases match TRBD2. The CDR3 is 16 residues long. The germline gives CDR1 LGHNA, CDR2 YSLEER. V lost 0 bases to trimming and J lost 5 bases; unmatched junction nucleotides: 5.

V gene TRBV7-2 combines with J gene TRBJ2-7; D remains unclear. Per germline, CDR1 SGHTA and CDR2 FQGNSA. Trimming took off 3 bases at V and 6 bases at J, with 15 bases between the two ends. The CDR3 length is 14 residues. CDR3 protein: CASSLTFTRGEQYF. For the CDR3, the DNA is TGTGCCAGCAGCTTGACCTTTACTCGTGGCGAGCAGTACTTC.

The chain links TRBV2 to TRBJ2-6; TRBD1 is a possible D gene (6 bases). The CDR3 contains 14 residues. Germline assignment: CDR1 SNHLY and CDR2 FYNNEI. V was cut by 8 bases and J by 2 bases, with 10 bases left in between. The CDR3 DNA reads TGTGCCAGCGATGCAGGGGCTGGGGCCAACGTCCTGACTTTC. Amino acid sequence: CASDAGAGANVLTF. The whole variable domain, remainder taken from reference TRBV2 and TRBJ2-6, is EPEVTQTPSHQVTQMGQEVILRCVPISNHLYFYWYRQILGQKVEFLVSFYNNEISEKSEIFDDQFSVERPDGSNFTLKIRSTKLEDSAMYFCASDAGAGANVLTFGAGSRLTVL.

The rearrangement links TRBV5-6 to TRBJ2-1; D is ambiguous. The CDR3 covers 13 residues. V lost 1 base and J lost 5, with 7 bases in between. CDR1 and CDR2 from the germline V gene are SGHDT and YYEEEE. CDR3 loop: CASSLTNDNEQFF. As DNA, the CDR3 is TGTGCCAGCAGCTTGACTAACGACAATGAGCAGTTCTTC.

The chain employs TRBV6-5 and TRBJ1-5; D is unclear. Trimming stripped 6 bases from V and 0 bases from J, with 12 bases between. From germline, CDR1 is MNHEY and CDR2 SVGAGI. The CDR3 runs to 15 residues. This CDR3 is CASRVGVYSNQPQHF. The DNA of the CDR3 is TGTGCCAGCAGGGTGGGCGTGTATAGCAATCAGCCCCAGCATTTT.

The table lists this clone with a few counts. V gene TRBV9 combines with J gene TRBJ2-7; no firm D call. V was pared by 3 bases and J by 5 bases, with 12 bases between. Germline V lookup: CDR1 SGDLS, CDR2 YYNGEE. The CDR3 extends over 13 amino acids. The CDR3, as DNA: TGTGCCAGCAGCGCAGAGGCTTTCGACGAGCAGTACTTC. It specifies CASSAEAFDEQYF. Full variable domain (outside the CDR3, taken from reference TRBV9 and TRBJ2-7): DSGVTQTPKHLITATGQRVTLRCSPRSGDLSVYWYQQSLDQGLQFLIQYYNGEERAKGNILERFSAQQFPDLHSELNLSSLELGDSALYFCASSAEAFDEQYFGPGTRLTVT.

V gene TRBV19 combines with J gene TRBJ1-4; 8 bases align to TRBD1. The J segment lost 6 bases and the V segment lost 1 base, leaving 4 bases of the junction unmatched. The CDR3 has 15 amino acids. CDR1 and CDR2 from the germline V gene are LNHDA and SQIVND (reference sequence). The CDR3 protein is CASSIARQGYEKLFF. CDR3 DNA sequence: TGTGCCAGTAGTATAGCCCGACAGGGGTATGAAAAACTGTTTTTT.

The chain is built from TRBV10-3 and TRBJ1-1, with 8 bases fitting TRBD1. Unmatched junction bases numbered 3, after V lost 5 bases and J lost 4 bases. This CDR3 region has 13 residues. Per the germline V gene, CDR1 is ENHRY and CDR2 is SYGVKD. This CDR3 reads CAISYTGGTEAFF. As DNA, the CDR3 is TGTGCCATCAGTTATACAGGGGGCACTGAAGCTTTCTTT.

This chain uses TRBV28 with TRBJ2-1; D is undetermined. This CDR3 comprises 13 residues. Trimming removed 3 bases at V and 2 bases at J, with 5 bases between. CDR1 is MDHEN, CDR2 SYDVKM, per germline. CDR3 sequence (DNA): TGTGCCAGCAGTTTTGCAGCCTACAATGAGCAGTTCTTC. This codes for CASSFAAYNEQFF.

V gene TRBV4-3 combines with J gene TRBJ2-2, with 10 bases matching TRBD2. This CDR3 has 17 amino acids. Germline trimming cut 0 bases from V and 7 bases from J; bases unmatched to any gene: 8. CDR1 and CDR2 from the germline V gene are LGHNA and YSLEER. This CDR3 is CASSQDGAGGLVGELFF. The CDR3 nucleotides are TGCGCCAGCAGCCAAGATGGAGCGGGAGGGTTGGTCGGGGAGCTGTTTTTT.

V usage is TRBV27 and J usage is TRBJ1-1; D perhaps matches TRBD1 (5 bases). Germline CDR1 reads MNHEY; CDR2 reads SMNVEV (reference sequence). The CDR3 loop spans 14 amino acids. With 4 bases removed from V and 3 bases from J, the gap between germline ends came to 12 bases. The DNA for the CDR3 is TGTGCCAGCAGTTCCCTCCAGGGCTACACTGAAGCTTTCTTT. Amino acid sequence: CASSSLQGYTEAFF.

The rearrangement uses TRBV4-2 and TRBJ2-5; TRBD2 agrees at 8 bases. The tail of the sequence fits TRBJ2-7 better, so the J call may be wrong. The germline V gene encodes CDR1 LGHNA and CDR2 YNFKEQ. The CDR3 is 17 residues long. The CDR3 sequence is CASSQEVAGGSLYEQYF. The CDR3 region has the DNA TGTGCCAGCAGCCAAGAGGTGGCGGGGGGTTCCCTATACGAGCAGTACTTC.

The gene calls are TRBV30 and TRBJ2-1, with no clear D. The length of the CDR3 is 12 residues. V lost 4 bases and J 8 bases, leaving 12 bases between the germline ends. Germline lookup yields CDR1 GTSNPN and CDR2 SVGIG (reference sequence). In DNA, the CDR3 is TGTGCCTGGACCCCTAAGGGCCATGAGCAGTTCTTC. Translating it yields CAWTPKGHEQFF. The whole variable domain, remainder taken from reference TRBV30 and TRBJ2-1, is SQTIHQWPATLVQPVGSPLSLECTVEGTSNPNLYWYRQAAGRGLQLLFYSVGIGQISSEVPQNLSASRPQDRQFILSSKKLLLSDSGFYLCAWTPKGHEQFFGPGTRLTVL.

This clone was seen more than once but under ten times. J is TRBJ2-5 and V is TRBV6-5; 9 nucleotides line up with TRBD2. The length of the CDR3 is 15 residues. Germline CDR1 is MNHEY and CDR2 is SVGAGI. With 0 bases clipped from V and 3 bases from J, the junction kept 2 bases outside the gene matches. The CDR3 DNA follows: TGTGCCAGCAGTTACTCGATAGCGGGAGAAGAGACCCAGTACTTC. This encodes CASSYSIAGEETQYF.

CDR3 sequence reads: CASSQTGSGANVLTF. The CDR3 DNA reads as TGTGCCAGCAGCCAAACCGGCTCTGGGGCCAACGTCCTGACTTTC. This chain links TRBV6-6 with TRBJ2-6, with D unresolved. This CDR3 region has 15 residues. The germline V gene encodes CDR1 MNHNY and CDR2 SVGAGI (reference sequence). The V gene lost 6 bases and the J gene lost 0 bases, with 9 bases spanning the gap.

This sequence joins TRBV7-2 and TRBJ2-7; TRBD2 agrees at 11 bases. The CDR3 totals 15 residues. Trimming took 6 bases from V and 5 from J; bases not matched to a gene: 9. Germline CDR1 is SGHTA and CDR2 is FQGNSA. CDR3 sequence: CASRPTSGRIDEQYF. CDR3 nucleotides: TGTGCCAGCAGACCCACTAGCGGGAGAATTGACGAGCAGTACTTC.

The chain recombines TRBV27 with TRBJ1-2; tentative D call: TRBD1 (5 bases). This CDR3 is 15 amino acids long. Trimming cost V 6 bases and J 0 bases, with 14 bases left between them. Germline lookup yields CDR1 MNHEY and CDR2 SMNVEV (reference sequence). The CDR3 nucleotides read TGTGCCAGCAGGCCAGACAGCTCCCCTAACTATGGCTACACCTTC. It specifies CASRPDSSPNYGYTF.

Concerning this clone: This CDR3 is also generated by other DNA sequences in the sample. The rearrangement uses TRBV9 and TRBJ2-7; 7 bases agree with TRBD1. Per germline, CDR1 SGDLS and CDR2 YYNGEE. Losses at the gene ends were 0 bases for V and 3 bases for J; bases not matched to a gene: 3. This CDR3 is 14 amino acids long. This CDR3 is CASSVGAGGYEQYF. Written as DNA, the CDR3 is TGTGCCAGCAGCGTAGGGGCAGGGGGCTACGAGCAGTACTTC.